The 25 T cell receptor beta chains below come from one sample, sequenced in a study of PD-1 and CTLA-4 blockade in melanoma. Clones were read by immunoSEQ multiplex PCR, and TCRdb kept only the in-frame ones, dropping some. The sample shows around 11,000 clones, around 82% of them seen only once. Specimen: CD8+ T cells from peripheral blood, collected from a patient given anti-PD-1 treatment. The receptors were sampled from a human donor with melanoma.

This clone is judged medium-sized. This chain joins TRBV4-1 and TRBJ2-5; D ambiguous. CDR3 length: 15 residues. Trimming took 3 bases from V and 5 from J, leaving 16 bases between them. In germline, CDR1 is MGHRA, CDR2 YSYEKL. CDR3 DNA sequence: TGCGCCAGCAGCCAGGGTCTCGTCTTGGGGGAGACCCAGTACTTC. The encoded protein is CASSQGLVLGETQYF.

The chain joins TRBV7-8 to TRBJ2-7, with D perhaps given as TRBD1 or TRBD2 (5 bases each). The CDR3 has 13 amino acids. Trimming left V 2 bases short and J 6 bases short, with 11 bases between. The germline CDR1 and CDR2 sequences are SGHVS and FQNEAQ. Here the CDR3 DNA reads TGTGCCAGCAGCTTACCCGGGGCGGGCGAGCAGTACTTC. Amino acid sequence: CASSLPGAGEQYF. The whole variable domain, filled in from reference TRBV7-8 and TRBJ2-7, reads GAGVSQSPRYKVAKRGQDVALRCDPISGHVSLFWYQQALGQGPEFLTYFQNEAQLDKSGLPSDRFFAERPEGSVSTLKIQRTQQEDSAVYLCASSLPGAGEQYFGPGTRLTVT.

The rearrangement joins TRBV9 to TRBJ2-1; D remains unclear. The CDR3 runs to 15 residues. Germline-derived CDR1 and CDR2 are SGDLS and YYNGEE. The V end lost 0 bases, the J end lost 12 bases, and 19 bases lay between the germline ends. The CDR3 coding sequence is TGTGCCAGCAGCGTAGATGGGATCAAACCGGATCGGCAGTTCTTC. Protein sequence: CASSVDGIKPDRQFF.

This chain links TRBV7-8 with TRBJ2-7; D is possibly TRBD2 (5 bases). CDR3 length: 16 amino acids. Trimming cost V 5 bases and J 3 bases, with 20 bases left between them. Germline-derived CDR1 and CDR2 are SGHVS and FQNEAQ. The CDR3 spells CASSPAPAGGGYEQYF. CDR3 DNA: TGTGCCAGCAGCCCCGCCCCGGCGGGTGGAGGCTACGAGCAGTACTTC.

The J gene is TRBJ2-7, the V gene TRBV6-5, with unresolved D. The germline gives CDR1 MNHEY, CDR2 SVGAGI. V gave up 0 bases and J gave up 5 bases, with 8 bases separating them. The CDR3 is 13 amino acids. The chain's CDR3 is CASSYSSPDEQYF. The CDR3 region has the DNA TGTGCCAGCAGTTACTCGTCCCCCGACGAGCAGTACTTC.

The CDR3 here is CASSPRATGVLETQYF. CDR3 nucleotides: TGTGCCAGCAGCCCCCGGGCGACAGGGGTACTGGAGACCCAGTACTTC. V and J are TRBV11-3 and TRBJ2-5, with 8 bases that match TRBD1. From germline, CDR1 is SGHNT and CDR2 YENEEA. Unmatched junction bases numbered 13, after V lost 5 bases and J lost 5 bases. This CDR3 region has 16 residues.

The chain carries TRBV7-9 and TRBJ2-3, with 8 nucleotides matching TRBD2. The CDR3 is made up of 16 amino acids. The J segment lost 11 bases and the V segment lost 1 base, leaving 14 bases of the junction unmatched. Looked up from germline, CDR1 is SEHNR and CDR2 is FQNEAQ (reference sequence). The CDR3 DNA is TGTGCCAGCAGCTTAGGCGGGGGGATCGAGGCCATGGGGCAGTATTTT. Translation: CASSLGGGIEAMGQYF.

This clone was observed a handful of times. The chain joins TRBV7-9 to TRBJ2-7, with D perhaps assigned TRBD1 or TRBD2 (5 bases each). This CDR3 spans 12 amino acids. Germline V lookup: CDR1 SEHNR, CDR2 FQNEAQ (reference sequence). V lost 1 base and J lost 7, with 8 bases in between. The CDR3: CASSLVGVEQYF. As DNA, the CDR3 is TGTGCCAGCAGCTTAGTGGGGGTTGAGCAGTACTTC.

This clone was observed once. The chain joins TRBV6-5 to TRBJ1-2, with D maybe TRBD1 (6 bases). Deletions cut 0 bases from V and 8 bases from J, with 16 bases between. The CDR3 extends over 15 amino acids. Germline V lookup: CDR1 MNHEY, CDR2 SVGAGI. CDR3 nucleotide sequence: TGTGCCAGCAGTTACTCCTCCGGGGGCGTCGGCGGCTACACCTTC. It specifies CASSYSSGGVGGYTF.

The rearrangement joins TRBV6-6 to TRBJ2-1; TRBD1 matches 7 bases. The germline V gene encodes CDR1 MNHNY and CDR2 SVGAGI (reference sequence). The CDR3 runs 14 residues. V dropped 1 base and J dropped 5; count of bases not matched to a gene: 2. In DNA form, the CDR3 reads TGTGCCAGCAGTTACTGGGACAGAAACAATGAGCAGTTCTTC. Translated, it gives CASSYWDRNNEQFF.

The rearrangement links TRBV5-8 to TRBJ2-7, with a weak D call TRBD1 (6 bases). Germline lookup yields CDR1 SGHTS and CDR2 YDEGEE. This CDR3 is 15 amino acids long. The V and J ends lost 5 bases and 5 bases respectively, with 20 bases between them. CDR3 DNA: TGTGCCAGCAGTTTCCAAGGGCAGGGGATCAACGAGCAGTACTTC. Protein product: CASSFQGQGINEQYF.

The chain carries TRBV29-1 and TRBJ1-1; possible D gene TRBD1, 6 bases. The germline gives CDR1 SQVTM, CDR2 ANQGSEA. There are 16 residues in the CDR3. Trimming shortened V by 4 bases and J by 2 bases, and 20 bases separated the two germline ends. CDR3 nucleotides: TGCAGCGTTGTAGGGGGGGGCGATTCGATAAACACTGAAGCTTTCTTT. This gives the protein CSVVGGGDSINTEAFF.

This chain connects TRBV10-1 to TRBJ1-1; D unclear. CDR3 length: 12 amino acids. Germline loops: CDR1 WNHNN, CDR2 SYGVQD (reference sequence). Trimming took 4 bases from V and 3 from J, leaving 6 bases between them. The CDR3: CASSGGDTEAFF. CDR3 in DNA: TGCGCCAGCAGTGGTGGGGACACTGAAGCTTTCTTT.

V and J are TRBV19 and TRBJ1-6; unclear D gene. The CDR3 extends over 14 amino acids. Germline lookup yields CDR1 LNHDA and CDR2 SQIVND (reference sequence). Trimming removed 5 bases from V and 11 bases from J, with 16 bases in between. CDR3 coding DNA: TGTGCCAGTAGTCCCCACCCGGTATTTGCACCCCTCCACTTT. Amino acid sequence: CASSPHPVFAPLHF.

The rearrangement uses TRBV11-2 and TRBJ1-2; D is possibly TRBD1 (6 bases). Looked up from germline, CDR1 is SGHAT and CDR2 is FQNNGV. The V gene lost 6 bases and the J gene lost 7 bases, with 18 bases spanning the gap. CDR3 length: 14 residues. The CDR3 DNA sequence: TGTGCCAGCAGTCCCCAGGGGACGACGTTTGGCTACACCTTC. This codes for CASSPQGTTFGYTF. Full variable domain (outside the CDR3, taken from reference TRBV11-2 and TRBJ1-2): EAGVAQSPRYKIIEKRQSVAFWCNPISGHATLYWYQQILGQGPKLLIQFQNNGVVDDSQLPKDRFSAERLKGVDSTLKIQPAKLEDSAVYLCASSPQGTTFGYTFGSGTRLTVV.

This chain joins TRBV6-6 and TRBJ2-1, with 16 nucleotides matching TRBD2. The V gene's germline CDR1 is MNHNY and CDR2 SVGAGI (reference sequence). This CDR3 spans 20 amino acids. V was clipped by 5 bases and J by 4 bases; unmatched bases: 14. The CDR3 sequence is CASSLPTGTSGRAKYNEQFF. The CDR3 DNA reads TGTGCCAGCAGTCTTCCTACCGGGACTAGCGGGAGGGCAAAGTACAATGAGCAGTTCTTC.

The chain employs TRBV25-1 and TRBJ1-2; no reliable D call. The CDR3 is 14 amino acids. CDR1 MGHDK and CDR2 SYGVNS come from the germline V gene. V lost 1 base, J lost 2 bases, and 8 bases lay in between. The CDR3 is CASSESGTNYGYTF. DNA for the CDR3: TGTGCCAGCAGTGAATCAGGCACCAACTATGGCTACACCTTC.

The rearrangement joins TRBV6-5 to TRBJ1-1; perhaps TRBD1 as D (6 bases). CDR3 length equals 15 residues. Germline V gives CDR1 MNHEY, CDR2 SVGAGI. Deletions cut 0 bases from V and 2 bases from J, with 10 bases between. CDR3 DNA: TGTGCCAGCAGTTACTCGGCAGGGGCAAACACTGAAGCTTTCTTT. This codes for CASSYSAGANTEAFF.

This rearrangement joins TRBV2 to TRBJ1-2; D is uncertain. This CDR3 is 11 amino acids long. Germline V gene sequence: CDR1 SNHLY, CDR2 FYNNEI. Deletions cut 7 bases from V and 4 bases from J, with 7 bases between. The CDR3 reads CASKGTYGYTF. CDR3 nucleotide sequence: TGTGCCAGCAAAGGAACCTATGGCTACACCTTC.

This clone was counted once. This chain uses TRBV11-2 with TRBJ2-5; 10 nucleotides line up with TRBD2. CDR3 length: 18 residues. The germline CDR1 and CDR2 sequences are SGHAT and FQNNGV. V trimming: 0 bases; J trimming: 2 bases; junction bases outside the gene matches: 9. The CDR3 region has the DNA TGTGCCAGCAGCTTAGAAGCGGGAGGGCTAACTCTACAAGAGACCCAGTACTTC. Translating gives CASSLEAGGLTLQETQYF. Using reference TRBV11-2 and TRBJ2-5 for the parts outside the CDR3, the full variable domain is EAGVAQSPRYKIIEKRQSVAFWCNPISGHATLYWYQQILGQGPKLLIQFQNNGVVDDSQLPKDRFSAERLKGVDSTLKIQPAKLEDSAVYLCASSLEAGGLTLQETQYFGPGTRLLVL.

The chain joins TRBV9 to TRBJ2-1; 10 nucleotides agree with TRBD2. V shed 4 bases, J shed 10 bases, and the junction held 11 bases outside the gene matches. The CDR3 contains 15 residues. Germline CDR1 SGDLS, CDR2 YYNGEE. The CDR3 loop is CASSHLAGDQGEQFF. CDR3 DNA sequence: TGTGCCAGCAGCCATCTAGCGGGAGATCAAGGGGAGCAGTTCTTC.

This clone came up a few times. The chain has TRBV6-2 or TRBV6-3 and TRBJ2-7; a possible D gene is TRBD2 (5 bases). V was pared by 2 bases and J by 0 bases, with 8 bases between. CDR1 MNHEY and CDR2 SVGEGT come from the germline V gene. This CDR3 comprises 14 residues. CDR3 nucleotide sequence: TGTGCCAGCAGTTACCTCGGGGTCTCCTACGAGCAGTACTTC. Translation gives CASSYLGVSYEQYF.

The chain employs TRBV11-3 and TRBJ2-1; D perhaps matches TRBD2 (5 bases). V lost 5 bases to trimming and J lost 0 bases, with 20 bases between them. The CDR3 has 18 amino acids. Germline values: CDR1 SGHNT, CDR2 YENEEA. The CDR3 spells CASSSLGRRESSYNEQFF. The CDR3, as DNA: TGTGCCAGCAGCAGCTTAGGGAGAAGGGAAAGCTCCTACAATGAGCAGTTCTTC.

This clone was seen just once. V and J are TRBV4-3 and TRBJ1-2, with 9 bases matching TRBD1. The CDR3 extends over 16 amino acids. Per the germline V gene, CDR1 is LGHNA and CDR2 is YSLEER. With 4 bases clipped from V and 6 bases from J, the junction kept 12 bases outside the gene matches. CDR3 nucleotide sequence: TGCGCCAGCAGCCGATTAAGGGACAGGGTGATAGATGGCTACACCTTC. Translation gives CASSRLRDRVIDGYTF.

The chain couples TRBV9 to TRBJ2-5, with 7 bases fitting TRBD1. J lost 1 base, V lost 1 base, and 4 bases had no gene match. The CDR3 sequence is 15 residues long. CDR1 is SGDLS, CDR2 YYNGEE, per germline. CDR3 protein: CASSVLDRAQETQYF. In nucleotides, the CDR3 is TGTGCCAGCAGCGTACTCGACAGGGCCCAAGAGACCCAGTACTTC. The full variable domain, in which reference TRBV9 and TRBJ2-5 provide the parts outside the CDR3, is DSGVTQTPKHLITATGQRVTLRCSPRSGDLSVYWYQQSLDQGLQFLIQYYNGEERAKGNILERFSAQQFPDLHSELNLSSLELGDSALYFCASSVLDRAQETQYFGPGTRLLVL.